The clone carrying this TCR beta chain occurred a few times. These data belong to a study of blood T cell repertoires in COVID-19. There are 17 residues in the CDR3. The V gene's germline CDR1 is LGHNA and CDR2 YNFKEQ. Trimming took 1 base from V and 0 from J; bases not matched to a gene: 8. Original data processing: Using reference gene primer amplification, nucleated cell counts were estimated. Data came from immunoSEQ multiplex PCR; TCRdb stores just in-frame clones and leaves some out. V and J calls plus clone size are reproduced from that table; the DNA served to infer D and trimming. The sample records 300,000 to 400,000 clones, roughly 87% being singletons.

The chain has TRBV4-2 and TRBJ2-7; TRBD2 aligns across 8 bases. The sequence came from a man aged 25 to 40 with COVID-19, enrolled during active disease. Sample: peripheral blood. Written as DNA, the CDR3 is TGTGCCAGCAGCCAAGCACCGGCGGGAGGTCGCTCCTACGAGCAGTACTTC. Amino acids: CASSQAPAGGRSYEQYF.